This TCR beta chain came from a study of T-cell reconstitution after alpha-beta-depleted transplantation in children. Construction of the TCRbeta library involved unique molecular identifiers. MiXCR, applied by TCRdb to the PCR reads, yields one record per CDR3 protein. The sample carries approximately 390,000 distinct CDR3 sequences, approximately 11% recorded once. The trim removed 0 bases at V and 4 bases at J, leaving 5 bases unmatched. Germline CDR1 is SQVTM and CDR2 is ANQGSEA. The CDR3 is 14 amino acids. This clonotype has at least ten counts. This receptor was identified in a human donor who donated a stem cell graft to a child with acute myeloid leukemia. The material sequenced was PBMCs from the stem cell graft donor, taken from the stem cell graft. The rearrangement joins TRBV29-1 to TRBJ1-2; 7 nucleotides line up with TRBD1. The CDR3 DNA follows: TGCAGCGTTGAAGAGCCTGGACAGGCCTATGGCTACACCTTC. As protein: CSVEEPGQAYGYTF.